The 27 T cell receptor beta chains in this list originate from one sample, sequenced in a study of blood T cell repertoires in COVID-19. Here immunoSEQ multiplex PCR was the method, and the copy in TCRdb shows in-frame clones only, minus some. There are roughly 130,000 clones in the sample; 84% occur only once, and 3% to 4.5% lies in the top ten. The sample taken for sequencing was PBMCs or T cells enriched from blood (not recorded which). The receptors come from a woman under 40 who had recovered from COVID-19.

The chain employs TRBV30 and TRBJ1-2; 7 bases fit TRBD1. The CDR3 sequence is 16 residues long. J gave up 0 bases and V 1 base, and 8 bases lay outside the gene matches. The germline CDR1 and CDR2 sequences are GTSNPN and SVGIG (reference sequence). The CDR3 sequence is CAWSGWDRLSNYGYTF. CDR3 in DNA: TGTGCCTGGAGTGGTTGGGACAGACTTTCTAACTATGGCTACACCTTC.

V usage is TRBV2 and J usage is TRBJ1-5; D perhaps matches TRBD1 (5 bases). V was pared by 7 bases and J by 0 bases, with 13 bases between. The CDR3 consists of 15 residues. The V gene's germline CDR1 is SNHLY and CDR2 FYNNEI. As DNA, the CDR3 is TGTGCCAGCACAGGCAGGGCCCATAGCAATCAGCCCCAGCATTTT. Protein product: CASTGRAHSNQPQHF. The whole variable domain, filled in from reference TRBV2 and TRBJ1-5, reads EPEVTQTPSHQVTQMGQEVILRCVPISNHLYFYWYRQILGQKVEFLVSFYNNEISEKSEIFDDQFSVERPDGSNFTLKIRSTKLEDSAMYFCASTGRAHSNQPQHFGDGTRLSIL.

V and J are TRBV7-8 and TRBJ1-1; 8 nucleotides agree with TRBD1. The V gene end was trimmed by 4 bases and the J gene end by 1 base; junction bases not matched to a gene: 5. Germline V lookup: CDR1 SGHVS, CDR2 FQNEAQ. The length of the CDR3 is 15 residues. CDR3 sequence reads: CASSWGQASNTEAFF. CDR3 in DNA: TGTGCCAGCAGCTGGGGACAGGCCTCGAACACTGAAGCTTTCTTT.

The V gene is TRBV7-8, the J gene TRBJ2-1, with 14 bases that match TRBD2. V shed 5 bases and J 5 bases; nucleotides not matched to a gene: 8. The germline gives CDR1 SGHVS, CDR2 FQNEAQ. The length of the CDR3 is 17 residues. The CDR3 loop is CASSPPGLAGEDNEQFF. The DNA for the CDR3 is TGTGCCAGCAGCCCCCCGGGACTAGCGGGAGAGGACAATGAGCAGTTCTTC.

This clone was counted only a few times. V gene TRBV5-1 combines with J gene TRBJ2-7; 10 bases line up with TRBD2. With 4 bases clipped from V and 0 bases from J, the junction kept 4 bases outside the gene matches. The CDR3 consists of 15 residues. Germline V gene data show CDR1 as SGHRS and CDR2 as YFSETQ. CDR3: CASSRIAGGSYEQYF. The DNA for the CDR3 is TGCGCCAGCAGCCGTATAGCGGGAGGCTCCTACGAGCAGTACTTC.

V usage is TRBV10-3 and J usage is TRBJ1-5; TRBD1 aligns across 12 bases. CDR1 and CDR2 from the germline V gene are ENHRY and SYGVKD. After removal of 4 bases from V and 6 bases from J, the junction contained 13 bases not matched to a gene. CDR3 length equals 18 residues. Here the CDR3 reads CAISAGQGAIRRGQPQHF. CDR3 coding DNA: TGTGCCATCAGTGCGGGACAGGGGGCCATCCGGCGGGGTCAGCCCCAGCATTTT.

The gene calls are TRBV29-1 and TRBJ2-5, with D possibly TRBD1 on 5 matching bases. CDR1 SQVTM and CDR2 ANQGSEA come from the germline V gene. The CDR3 extends over 13 amino acids. Trimming took 7 bases from V and 4 from J, leaving 16 bases between them. The CDR3 reads CSGGRATPETQYF. The CDR3 region has the DNA TGCAGCGGAGGCAGGGCCACCCCAGAGACCCAGTACTTC.

This clone was observed once. The chain uses TRBV15 and TRBJ1-2; TRBD1 is a possible D gene (6 bases). Germline V gives CDR1 LNHNV, CDR2 YYDKDF (reference sequence). The V end was cut by 3 bases, the J end by 6 bases, with 17 bases between. The CDR3 consists of 15 residues. The CDR3 sequence is CATSRDLGGANGYTF. Written as DNA, the CDR3 is TGTGCCACCAGCAGGGACTTGGGGGGGGCAAATGGCTACACCTTC.

The rearrangement links TRBV5-4 to TRBJ1-4; no reliable D call. Trimming pared 4 bases from V and 8 bases from J, leaving 12 bases between. The CDR3 is 13 amino acids. From germline, CDR1 is SGHNT and CDR2 YYREEE (reference sequence). In DNA, the CDR3 is TGTGCCAGCAGCACCGGACTTGTCGAAAAACTGTTTTTT. Its translation: CASSTGLVEKLFF.

The chain joins TRBV28 to TRBJ1-5, with D unresolved. The CDR3 covers 14 residues. Trimming removed 10 bases from V and 7 bases from J, with 20 bases in between. Germline V gives CDR1 MDHEN, CDR2 SYDVKM. The CDR3 reads CATILGSGPQPQHF. CDR3 DNA: TGTGCCACCATCCTTGGGTCGGGTCCCCAGCCCCAGCATTTT.

J is TRBJ2-7 and V is TRBV7-9; D perhaps matches TRBD2 (5 bases). Trimming took 5 bases from V and 0 from J, leaving 14 bases between them. The CDR3 extends over 15 amino acids. CDR1 is SEHNR, CDR2 FQNEAQ, per germline (reference sequence). In DNA form, the CDR3 reads TGTGCCAGCAGCCCGCGGGCGAATCCCTCCTACGAGCAGTACTTC. It codes for CASSPRANPSYEQYF.

The CDR3 nucleotides read TGTGCCACCAGCTCCCGGACACTAGCCAAAAACATTCAGTACTTC. Translating gives CATSSRTLAKNIQYF. The J gene is TRBJ2-4, the V gene TRBV15; possibly TRBD1 for D (5 bases). This CDR3 is built from 15 residues. Looked up from germline, CDR1 is LNHNV and CDR2 is YYDKDF (reference sequence). V was trimmed by 5 bases and J by 0 bases, leaving 11 bases between them.

The rearrangement uses TRBV5-1 and TRBJ1-1; D possibly corresponds to TRBD1 (5 bases). V gave up 0 bases and J gave up 1 base, with 10 bases separating them. This CDR3 is built from 15 residues. Germline V gene sequence: CDR1 SGHRS, CDR2 YFSETQ. The CDR3 bases are TGCGCCAGCAGCTTGGACGGACATAAGAACACTGAAGCTTTCTTT. Protein product: CASSLDGHKNTEAFF.

V gene TRBV7-9 combines with J gene TRBJ2-7; 8 nucleotides line up with TRBD2. V shed 7 bases, J shed 1 base, and the junction held 3 bases outside the gene matches. Germline V lookup: CDR1 SEHNR, CDR2 FQNEAQ (reference sequence). The CDR3 runs to 13 residues. DNA of the CDR3: TGTGCCAGCACTGGCGGGAGGTCCTACGAGCAGTACTTC. Translated: CASTGGRSYEQYF.

The chain is built from TRBV2 and TRBJ2-5, with 14 bases matching TRBD2. Germline V gene sequence: CDR1 SNHLY, CDR2 FYNNEI. The CDR3 covers 16 residues. Trimming took 5 bases from V and 4 from J; bases not matched to a gene: 6. The DNA for the CDR3 is TGTGCCAGCAGTAAAAGGGGGACTAGCGGGAGAGAGACCCAGTACTTC. It specifies CASSKRGTSGRETQYF.

The chain has TRBV5-1 and TRBJ2-3, with a weak D call TRBD1 (6 bases). The length of the CDR3 is 14 residues. Per germline, CDR1 SGHRS and CDR2 YFSETQ. V was clipped by 6 bases and J by 0 bases, with 11 bases between them. The CDR3 reads CASNREPSTDTQYF. DNA of the CDR3: TGCGCCAGCAACAGGGAACCTAGCACAGATACGCAGTATTTT.

This rearrangement joins TRBV9 to TRBJ1-2, with D uncertain. Trimming stripped 4 bases from V and 4 bases from J, with 14 bases between. The CDR3 spans 14 residues. Germline V gene data show CDR1 as SGDLS and CDR2 as YYNGEE. The CDR3 region is CASSTRLGSYGYTF. The CDR3 nucleotides are TGTGCCAGCAGCACACGCCTGGGCAGCTATGGCTACACCTTC.

The chain links TRBV7-3 to TRBJ1-1; D is possibly TRBD1 (6 bases). Looked up from germline, CDR1 is SGHTA and CDR2 is FQGTGA. The CDR3 runs to 13 residues. The germline V and J ends were trimmed by 6 bases and 1 base, with 9 bases remaining between them. The CDR3 DNA reads as TGTGCCAGCAGGAGGACAGCGAACACTGAAGCTTTCTTT. Residues: CASRRTANTEAFF.

This chain uses TRBV6-6 with TRBJ2-7; D may be TRBD2 (6 bases). Per the germline V gene, CDR1 is MNHNY and CDR2 is SVGAGI (reference sequence). This CDR3 contains 19 residues. V lost 5 bases and J 6 bases, leaving 32 bases between the germline ends. Written as DNA, the CDR3 is TGTGCCAGCAGTCGTCGTGGAGGATCGAAAGGAGCGGGCTACATCGAGCAGTACTTC. Amino acids: CASSRRGGSKGAGYIEQYF.

Here the CDR3 reads CASSYGSSDTQYF. DNA for the CDR3: TGTGCCAGCAGCTACGGGAGTTCAGATACGCAGTATTTT. The chain joins TRBV7-2 to TRBJ2-3; the D gene is possibly TRBD2 (6 bases). Trimming stripped 4 bases from V and 4 bases from J, with 9 bases between. This CDR3 contains 13 residues. Germline CDR1 reads SGHTA; CDR2 reads FQGNSA.

The chain is built from TRBV30 and TRBJ2-1, with D tentatively TRBD1 (6 bases). This CDR3 spans 15 amino acids. The germline V gene has CDR1 GTSNPN and CDR2 SVGIG (reference sequence). V lost 5 bases to trimming and J lost 7 bases, with 21 bases between them. In nucleotides, the CDR3 is TGTGCCTGGTTAAAACAGGGAACGAGGCGGAATGAGCAGTTCTTC. Translation: CAWLKQGTRRNEQFF.

V is TRBV5-4 and J is TRBJ1-2; no clear D gene. Trimming stripped 2 bases from V and 6 bases from J, with 14 bases between. Germline V gene data show CDR1 as SGHNT and CDR2 as YYREEE (reference sequence). The CDR3 spans 14 residues. CDR3 residues: CASSFRGRPHGYTF. The CDR3 nucleotides read TGTGCCAGCAGCTTCCGCGGGCGGCCGCATGGCTACACCTTC.

This chain joins TRBV28 and TRBJ1-6, with 7 bases identical to TRBD1. Trimming removed 0 bases from V and 7 bases from J; junction bases left unmatched: 3. Germline values: CDR1 MDHEN, CDR2 SYDVKM. This CDR3 contains 15 residues. CDR3 sequence (DNA): TGTGCCAGCAGTTTATGGGGCAGGGGGAATTCACCCCTCCACTTT. This gives the protein CASSLWGRGNSPLHF.

Only one count was recorded for this clone. The V and J genes are TRBV28 and TRBJ1-6; the D gene is possibly TRBD1 (6 bases). V was trimmed by 3 bases and J by 10 bases, leaving 10 bases between them. The germline gives CDR1 MDHEN, CDR2 SYDVKM. The CDR3 runs to 13 residues. For the CDR3, the DNA is TGTGCCAGCAGTTTCAGGGGTGGATCACCCCTCCACTTT. Protein product: CASSFRGGSPLHF.

The J gene is TRBJ2-7, the V gene TRBV28; tentative D call: TRBD2 (5 bases). CDR1 and CDR2 (germline): MDHEN, SYDVKM. V was clipped by 5 bases and J by 3 bases, with 8 bases between them. The length of the CDR3 is 12 residues. This chain's CDR3 is CASSVGLYEQYF. The CDR3 coding sequence is TGTGCCAGCAGTGTCGGACTCTACGAGCAGTACTTC.

This clone has just a few counts. J is TRBJ2-7 and V is TRBV7-6; TRBD2 agrees at 10 bases. V shed 4 bases and J 3 bases; nucleotides not matched to a gene: 9. In germline, CDR1 is SGHVS, CDR2 FNYEAQ. CDR3 length: 16 amino acids. The DNA for the CDR3 is TGTGCCAGCAGCTCCTCAAGCGGGAGGGCTAACTACGAGCAGTACTTC. Translated: CASSSSSGRANYEQYF.

V usage is TRBV9 and J usage is TRBJ2-7, with 9 bases identical to TRBD1. The germline V gene has CDR1 SGDLS and CDR2 YYNGEE. V shed 5 bases and J 0 bases; nucleotides not matched to a gene: 6. This CDR3 is 15 amino acids long. The CDR3 spells CASSGGQGSSYEQYF. The CDR3 coding sequence is TGTGCCAGCAGTGGAGGACAGGGGTCCTCCTACGAGCAGTACTTC. Together with reference TRBV9 and TRBJ2-7, the CDR3 gives the full variable domain: DSGVTQTPKHLITATGQRVTLRCSPRSGDLSVYWYQQSLDQGLQFLIQYYNGEERAKGNILERFSAQQFPDLHSELNLSSLELGDSALYFCASSGGQGSSYEQYFGPGTRLTVT.